The source of this T cell receptor (beta chain) is a study of vaccination and CD4 T cells after COVID-19. The Oncomine TCR Beta short-read assay generated sequence data from the DNA of cultured CD4+ T cells. Using its own MiXCR run on the PCR reads, TCRdb lists one record per CDR3 protein. The sample records 18,000 or so distinct CDR3 sequences, more than 55% being singletons. On this clonotype: What it binds is not known.

Treatment defined: roughly 11-day PBMC culture with coronavirus spike peptide pools or control peptides (ViraFEST assay). Trimming removed 7 bases from V and 0 bases from J; junction bases left unmatched: 8. The CDR3 spans 15 residues. CDR1 and CDR2 (germline): MDHEN, SYDVKM. The clonotype was recovered from a human donor who had recovered from COVID-19. Sequenced material: CD4+ T cells from blood, cultured in vitro. The chain combines TRBV28 with TRBJ2-7, with 8 bases aligning to TRBD2. CDR3 nucleotide sequence: TGTGCCAGCACTCAAGCGGGAGTGAACTCCTACGAGCAGTACTTC. This encodes CASTQAGVNSYEQYF.